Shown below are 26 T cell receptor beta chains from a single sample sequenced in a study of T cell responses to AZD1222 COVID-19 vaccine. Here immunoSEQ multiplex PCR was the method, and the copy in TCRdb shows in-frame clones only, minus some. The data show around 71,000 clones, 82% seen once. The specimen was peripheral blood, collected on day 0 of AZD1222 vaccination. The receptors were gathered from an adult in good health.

CDR3 sequence: CASSVGGNTGELFF. The CDR3 DNA sequence: TGTGCCAGCAGTGTGGGGGGGAACACCGGGGAGCTGTTTTTT. The rearrangement links TRBV2 to TRBJ2-2; D possibly corresponds to TRBD2 (6 bases). Trimming shortened V by 4 bases and J by 1 base, and 7 bases separated the two germline ends. Germline CDR1 reads SNHLY; CDR2 reads FYNNEI. The CDR3 sequence is 14 residues long.

The CDR3 DNA follows: TGTGCCAGCAGCTCCGGAGGGAACAACTATGGCTACACCTTC. It translates to CASSSGGNNYGYTF. The V gene is TRBV5-4, the J gene TRBJ1-2, with unresolved D. Per the germline V gene, CDR1 is SGHNT and CDR2 is YYREEE (reference sequence). Trimming removed 3 bases from V and 2 bases from J, with 11 bases in between. The CDR3 consists of 14 residues.

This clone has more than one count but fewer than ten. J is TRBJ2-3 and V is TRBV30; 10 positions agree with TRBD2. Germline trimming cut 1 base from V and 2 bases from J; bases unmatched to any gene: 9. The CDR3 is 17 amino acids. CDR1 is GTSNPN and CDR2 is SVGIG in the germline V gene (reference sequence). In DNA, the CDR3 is TGTGCCTGGAGTGGTAGTAGCGGGGGGTCTTACACAGATACGCAGTATTTT. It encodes CAWSGSSGGSYTDTQYF.

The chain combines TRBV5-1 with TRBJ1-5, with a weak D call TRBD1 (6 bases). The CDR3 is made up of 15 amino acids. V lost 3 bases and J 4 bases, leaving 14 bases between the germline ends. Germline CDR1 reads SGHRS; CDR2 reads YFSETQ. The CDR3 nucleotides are TGCGCCAGCAGCTACGCAGGGGAGGGGAATCAGCCCCAGCATTTT. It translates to CASSYAGEGNQPQHF. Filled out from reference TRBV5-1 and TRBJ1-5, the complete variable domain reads KAGVTQTPRYLIKTRGQQVTLSCSPISGHRSVSWYQQTPGQGLQFLFEYFSETQRNKGNFPGRFSGRQFSNSRSEMNVSTLELGDSALYLCASSYAGEGNQPQHFGDGTRLSIL.

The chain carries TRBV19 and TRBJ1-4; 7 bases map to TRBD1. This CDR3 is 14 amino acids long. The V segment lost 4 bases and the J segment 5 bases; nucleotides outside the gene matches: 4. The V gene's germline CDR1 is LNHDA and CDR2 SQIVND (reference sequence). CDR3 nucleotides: TGTGCCAGTAGTACGACAGGGATCAATGAAAAACTGTTTTTT. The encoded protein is CASSTTGINEKLFF. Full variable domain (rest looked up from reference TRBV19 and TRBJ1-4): DGGITQSPKYLFRKEGQNVTLSCEQNLNHDAMYWYRQDPGQGLRLIYYSQIVNDFQKGDIAEGYSVSREKKESFPLTVTSAQKNPTAFYLCASSTTGINEKLFFGSGTQLSVL.

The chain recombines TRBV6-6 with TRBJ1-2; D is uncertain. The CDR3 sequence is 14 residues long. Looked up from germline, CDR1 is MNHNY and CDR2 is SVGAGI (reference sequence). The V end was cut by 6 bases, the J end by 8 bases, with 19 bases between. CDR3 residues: CASRLPTKRGGYTF. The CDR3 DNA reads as TGTGCCAGCAGACTCCCGACAAAACGTGGGGGCTACACCTTC.

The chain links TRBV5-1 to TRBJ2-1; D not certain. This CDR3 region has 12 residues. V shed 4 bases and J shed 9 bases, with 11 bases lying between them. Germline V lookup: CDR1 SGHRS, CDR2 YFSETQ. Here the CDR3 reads CASSPTTGEQFF. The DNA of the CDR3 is TGCGCCAGCAGCCCAACCACCGGTGAGCAGTTCTTC.

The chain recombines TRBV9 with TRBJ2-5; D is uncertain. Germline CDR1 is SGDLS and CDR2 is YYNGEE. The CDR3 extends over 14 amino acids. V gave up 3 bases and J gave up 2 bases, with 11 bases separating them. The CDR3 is CASSGLDPQETQYF. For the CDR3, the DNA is TGTGCCAGCAGCGGTCTGGACCCGCAAGAGACCCAGTACTTC.

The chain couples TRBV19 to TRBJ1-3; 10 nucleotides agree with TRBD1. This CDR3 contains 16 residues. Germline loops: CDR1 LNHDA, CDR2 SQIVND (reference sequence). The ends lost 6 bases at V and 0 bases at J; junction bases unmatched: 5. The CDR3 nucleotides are TGTGCCAGTAGCAAGACAGGGGGCAACTCTGGAAACACCATATATTTT. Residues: CASSKTGGNSGNTIYF.

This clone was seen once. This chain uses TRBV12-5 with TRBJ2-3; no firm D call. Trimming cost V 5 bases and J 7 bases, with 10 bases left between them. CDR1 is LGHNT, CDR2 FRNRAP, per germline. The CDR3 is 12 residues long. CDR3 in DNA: TGTGCTAGTGGTCCCGGGCAATATACGCAGTATTTT. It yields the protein CASGPGQYTQYF.

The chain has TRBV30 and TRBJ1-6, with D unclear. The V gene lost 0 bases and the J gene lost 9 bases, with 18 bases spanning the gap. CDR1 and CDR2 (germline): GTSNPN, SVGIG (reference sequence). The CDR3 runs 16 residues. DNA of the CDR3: TGTGCCTGGAGTGTATTTCAGAAAAGCCCTTTTTCACCCCTCCACTTT. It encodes CAWSVFQKSPFSPLHF. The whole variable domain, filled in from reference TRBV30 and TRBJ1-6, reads SQTIHQWPATLVQPVGSPLSLECTVEGTSNPNLYWYRQAAGRGLQLLFYSVGIGQISSEVPQNLSASRPQDRQFILSSKKLLLSDSGFYLCAWSVFQKSPFSPLHFGNGTRLTVT.

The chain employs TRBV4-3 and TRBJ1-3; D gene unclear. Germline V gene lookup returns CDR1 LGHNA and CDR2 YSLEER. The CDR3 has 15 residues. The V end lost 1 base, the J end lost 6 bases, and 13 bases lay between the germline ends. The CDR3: CASSQARQPQNTIYF. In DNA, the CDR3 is TGCGCCAGCAGCCAAGCCCGCCAACCCCAAAACACCATATATTTT.

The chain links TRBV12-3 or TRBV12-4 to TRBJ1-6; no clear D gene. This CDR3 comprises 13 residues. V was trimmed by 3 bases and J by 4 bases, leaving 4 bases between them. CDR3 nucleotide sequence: TGTGCCAGCAGTTTGGGGTATAATTCACCCCTCCACTTT. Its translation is CASSLGYNSPLHF.

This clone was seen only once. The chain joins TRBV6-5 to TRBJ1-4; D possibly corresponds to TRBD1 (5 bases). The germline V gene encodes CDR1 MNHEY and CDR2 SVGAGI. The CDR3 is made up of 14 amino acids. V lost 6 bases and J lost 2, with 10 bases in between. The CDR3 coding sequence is TGTGCCAGCAGGCGACAGTCTACTAATGAAAAACTGTTTTTT. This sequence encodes CASRRQSTNEKLFF.

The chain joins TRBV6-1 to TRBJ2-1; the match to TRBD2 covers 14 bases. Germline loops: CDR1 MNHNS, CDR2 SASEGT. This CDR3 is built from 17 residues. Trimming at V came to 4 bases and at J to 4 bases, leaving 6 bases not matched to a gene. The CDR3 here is CASSGWTSGRSYNEQFF. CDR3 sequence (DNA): TGTGCCAGCAGTGGTTGGACTAGCGGGAGGTCTTACAATGAGCAGTTCTTC.

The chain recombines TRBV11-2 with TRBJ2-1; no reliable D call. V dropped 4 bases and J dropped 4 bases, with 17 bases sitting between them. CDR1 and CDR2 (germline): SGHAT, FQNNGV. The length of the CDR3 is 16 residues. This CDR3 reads CASSSLRAPTYNEQFF. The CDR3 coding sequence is TGTGCCAGCAGCTCCCTTCGGGCCCCTACTTACAATGAGCAGTTCTTC.

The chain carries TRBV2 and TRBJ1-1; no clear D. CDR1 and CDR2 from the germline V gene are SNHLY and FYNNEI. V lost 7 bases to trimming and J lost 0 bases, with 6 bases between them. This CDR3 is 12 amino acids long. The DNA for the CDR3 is TGTGCCAGCAAGTACCTGAACACTGAAGCTTTCTTT. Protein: CASKYLNTEAFF.

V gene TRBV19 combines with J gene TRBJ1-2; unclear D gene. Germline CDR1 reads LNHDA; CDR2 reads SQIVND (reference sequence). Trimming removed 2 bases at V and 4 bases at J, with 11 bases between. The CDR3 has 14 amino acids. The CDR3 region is CASSIMSDGYGYTF. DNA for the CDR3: TGTGCCAGTAGTATAATGTCGGACGGCTATGGCTACACCTTC.

CDR3 in amino acids: CATSRWGGSSGANVLTF. The CDR3 bases are TGTGCCACCAGCAGGTGGGGCGGCAGCTCTGGGGCCAACGTCCTGACTTTC. The chain recombines TRBV15 with TRBJ2-6, with D perhaps TRBD1 (5 bases). The CDR3 spans 17 residues. V lost 3 bases and J 0 bases, leaving 12 bases between the germline ends. The germline V gene encodes CDR1 LNHNV and CDR2 YYDKDF (reference sequence).

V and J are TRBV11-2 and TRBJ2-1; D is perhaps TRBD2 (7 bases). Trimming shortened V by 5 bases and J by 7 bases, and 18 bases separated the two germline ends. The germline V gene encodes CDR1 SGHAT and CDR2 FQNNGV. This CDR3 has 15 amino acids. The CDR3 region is CASSQRGGPENEQFF. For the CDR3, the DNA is TGTGCCAGCAGCCAGAGGGGGGGGCCGGAGAATGAGCAGTTCTTC.

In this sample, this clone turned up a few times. The CDR3 nucleotides are TGTGCCAGCAGCTTAGCGTTAACAGCGGGAAACACCGGGGAGCTGTTTTTT. This sequence encodes CASSLALTAGNTGELFF. The V and J genes are TRBV7-2 and TRBJ2-2; 7 positions match TRBD2. Germline CDR1 is SGHTA and CDR2 is FQGNSA. Trimming took 0 bases from V and 2 from J; bases not matched to a gene: 6. This CDR3 region has 17 residues.

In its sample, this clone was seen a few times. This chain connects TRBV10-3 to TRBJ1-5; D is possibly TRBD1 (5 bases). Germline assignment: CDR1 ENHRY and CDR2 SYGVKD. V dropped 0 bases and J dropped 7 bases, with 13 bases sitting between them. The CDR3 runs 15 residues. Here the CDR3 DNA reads TGTGCCATCAGTGAGTCGAGAGGGGAAAGACAGCCCCAGCATTTT. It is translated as CAISESRGERQPQHF.

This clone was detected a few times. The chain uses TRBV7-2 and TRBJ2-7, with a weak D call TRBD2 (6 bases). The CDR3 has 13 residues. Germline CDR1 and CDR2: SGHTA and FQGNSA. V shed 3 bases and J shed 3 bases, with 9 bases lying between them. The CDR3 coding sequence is TGTGCCAGCAGCTTGGCGGGGCTCTACGAGCAGTACTTC. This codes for CASSLAGLYEQYF.

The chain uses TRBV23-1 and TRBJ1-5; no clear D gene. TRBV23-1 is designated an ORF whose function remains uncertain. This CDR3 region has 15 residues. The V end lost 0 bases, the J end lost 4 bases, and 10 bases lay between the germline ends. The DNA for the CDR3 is TGCGCCAGCAGTCAATCGATGATACTTAATCAGCCCCAGCATTTT. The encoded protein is CASSQSMILNQPQHF.

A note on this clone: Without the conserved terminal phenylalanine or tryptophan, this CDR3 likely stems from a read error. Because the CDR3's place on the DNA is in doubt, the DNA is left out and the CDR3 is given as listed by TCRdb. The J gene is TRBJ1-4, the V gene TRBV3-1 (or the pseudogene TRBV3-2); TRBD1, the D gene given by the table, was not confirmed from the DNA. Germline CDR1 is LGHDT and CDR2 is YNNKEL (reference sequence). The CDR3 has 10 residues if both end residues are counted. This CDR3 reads CASSHDSQGQ.

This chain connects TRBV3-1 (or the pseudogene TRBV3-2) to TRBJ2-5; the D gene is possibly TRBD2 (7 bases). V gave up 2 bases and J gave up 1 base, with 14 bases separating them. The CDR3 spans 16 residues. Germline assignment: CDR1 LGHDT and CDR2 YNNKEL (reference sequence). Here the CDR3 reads CASSQLGGGAQETQYF. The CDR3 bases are TGTGCCAGCAGCCAATTAGGAGGGGGGGCCCAAGAGACCCAGTACTTC.